This T cell receptor (beta chain) was recorded in a study of vaccination effects on CD4 cells after COVID-19. Study-wide points: Few convalescent patients and no early post-infection timepoints were included in the study. Late post-vaccination samples showed marked contraction of infection- and vaccine-induced clones.

This clone was seen a few times. Its antigen is undetermined. Antigen-specific CD4+ T cells were expanded (with viral peptide pools) by the ViraFEST assay ahead of sequencing. On roughly day 9 of culture, CD4+ T cells were separated out. Recipients of the vaccine had no prior SARS-CoV-2 infection and negative nucleocapsid antibodies. Both day 3 and day 7 saw half the medium replaced with IL-2 medium. This table comes from immunoSEQ multiplex PCR, and its TCRdb copy is limited to in-frame clones, with some not included. The table has around 71,000 clones, roughly 78% seen once. The V end lost 3 bases, the J end lost 7 bases, and 24 bases lay between the germline ends. Germline-derived CDR1 and CDR2 are SNHLY and FYNNEI. CDR3 length equals 17 residues.

This rearrangement joins TRBV2 to TRBJ1-2; D not certain. The TCR comes from a human donor who received a COVID-19 vaccine. Specimen: CD4+ T cells from PBMCs cultured with HCoV-OC43 spike peptides, collected before COVID-19 vaccination. Subset meaning: HCoV-OC43 spike overlapping peptide pool stimulation. CDR3 region: CASSDLPKTGNVRGYTF. CDR3 in DNA: TGTGCCAGCAGTGATCTTCCGAAAACCGGCAATGTACGTGGCTACACCTTC.